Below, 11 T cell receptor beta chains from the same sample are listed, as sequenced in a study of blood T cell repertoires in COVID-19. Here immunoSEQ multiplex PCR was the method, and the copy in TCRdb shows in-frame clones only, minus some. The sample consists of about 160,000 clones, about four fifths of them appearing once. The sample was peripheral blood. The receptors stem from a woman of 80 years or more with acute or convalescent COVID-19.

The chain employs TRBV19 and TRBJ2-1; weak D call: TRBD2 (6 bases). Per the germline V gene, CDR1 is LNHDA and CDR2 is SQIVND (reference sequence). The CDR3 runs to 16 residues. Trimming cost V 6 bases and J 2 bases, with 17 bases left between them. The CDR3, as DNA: TGTGCCAGTAGCGCCTCGCGGGGAGGAACCTACAATGAGCAGTTCTTC. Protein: CASSASRGGTYNEQFF.

CDR3 sequence reads: CASSITSLAEAFF. The CDR3 DNA is TGTGCCAGCAGTATCACCTCTCTAGCGGAAGCTTTCTTT. The V gene is TRBV27, the J gene TRBJ1-1; the D is unclear. Trimming stripped 5 bases from V and 8 bases from J, with 15 bases between. The CDR3 consists of 13 residues. CDR1 and CDR2 (germline): MNHEY, SMNVEV (reference sequence).

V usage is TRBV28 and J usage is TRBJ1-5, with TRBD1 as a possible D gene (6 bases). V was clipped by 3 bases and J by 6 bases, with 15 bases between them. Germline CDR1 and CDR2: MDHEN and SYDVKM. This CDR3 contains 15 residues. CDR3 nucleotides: TGTGCCAGCAGTTTGCCCCGGACAGCTGGTCAGCCCCAGCATTTT. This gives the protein CASSLPRTAGQPQHF.

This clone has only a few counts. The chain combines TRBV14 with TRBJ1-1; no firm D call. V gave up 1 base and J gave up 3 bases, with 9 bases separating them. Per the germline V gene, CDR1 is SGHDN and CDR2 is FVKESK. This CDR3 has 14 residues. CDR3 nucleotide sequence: TGTGCCAGCAGCCAAGCGTTCCAGTACACTGAAGCTTTCTTT. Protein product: CASSQAFQYTEAFF.

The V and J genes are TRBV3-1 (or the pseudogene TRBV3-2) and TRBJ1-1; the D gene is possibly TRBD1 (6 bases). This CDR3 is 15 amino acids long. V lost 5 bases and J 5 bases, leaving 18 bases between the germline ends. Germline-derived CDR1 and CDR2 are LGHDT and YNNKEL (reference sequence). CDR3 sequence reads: CASSSQWGGRTEAFF. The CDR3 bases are TGTGCCAGCAGCTCCCAATGGGGGGGGCGGACTGAAGCTTTCTTT.

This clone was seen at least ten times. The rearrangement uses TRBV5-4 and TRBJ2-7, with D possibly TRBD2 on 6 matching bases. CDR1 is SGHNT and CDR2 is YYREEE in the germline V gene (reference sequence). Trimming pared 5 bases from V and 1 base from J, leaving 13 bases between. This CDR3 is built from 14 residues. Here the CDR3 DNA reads TGTGCCAGCAGTACCGAAGGAGGGTCCTACGAGCAGTACTTC. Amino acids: CASSTEGGSYEQYF.

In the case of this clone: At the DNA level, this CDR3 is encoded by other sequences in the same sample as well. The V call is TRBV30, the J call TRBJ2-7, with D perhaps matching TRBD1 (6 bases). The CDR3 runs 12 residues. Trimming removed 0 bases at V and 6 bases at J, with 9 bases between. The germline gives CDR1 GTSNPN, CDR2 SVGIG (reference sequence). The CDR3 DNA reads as TGTGCCTGGAGTGTACAGGGCAGCGAGCAGTACTTC. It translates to CAWSVQGSEQYF.

CDR3 sequence (DNA): TGCAGCGTTGAAGGACTAGCTGAGACCCAGTACTTC. Protein product: CSVEGLAETQYF. The V and J genes are TRBV29-1 and TRBJ2-5, with 7 bases identical to TRBD2. Germline CDR1 SQVTM, CDR2 ANQGSEA. The V segment lost 1 base and the J segment 5 bases; nucleotides outside the gene matches: 1. This CDR3 comprises 12 residues.

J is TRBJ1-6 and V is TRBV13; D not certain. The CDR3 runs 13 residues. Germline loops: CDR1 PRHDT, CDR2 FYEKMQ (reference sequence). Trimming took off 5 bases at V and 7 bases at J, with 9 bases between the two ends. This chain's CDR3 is CASSPHTNSPLHF. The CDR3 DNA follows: TGTGCCAGCAGCCCGCACACGAATTCACCCCTCCACTTT.

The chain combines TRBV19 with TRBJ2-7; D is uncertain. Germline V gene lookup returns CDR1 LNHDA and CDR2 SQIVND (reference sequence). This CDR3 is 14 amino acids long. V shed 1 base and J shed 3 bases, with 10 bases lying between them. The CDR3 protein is CASSIGLNYYEQYF. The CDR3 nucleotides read TGTGCCAGTAGTATAGGGCTTAATTACTACGAGCAGTACTTC.

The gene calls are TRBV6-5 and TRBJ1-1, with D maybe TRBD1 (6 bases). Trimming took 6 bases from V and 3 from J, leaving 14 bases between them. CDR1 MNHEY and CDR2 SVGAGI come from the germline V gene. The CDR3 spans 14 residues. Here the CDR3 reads CASRPGVVYTEAFF. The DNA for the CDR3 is TGTGCCAGCAGGCCAGGGGTGGTTTACACTGAAGCTTTCTTT.